Sequencing of this T cell receptor beta chain was carried out in a study of blood T cells in healthy people across ages. Findings and caveats of the study: As age increased, TCR beta diversity per million T cells fell in a roughly linear fashion. Researchers deemed the diversity estimates from one million T cells underestimates. Greater diversity and more naive CD4+ cells were seen in long-lived donors than in aged donors.

It was with a sample-barcoded 5' primer and a J-beta primer mix that a second PCR of about 6 to 12 cycles was run. TCRdb reprocessed the 5' RACE reads via MiXCR and lists one record per CDR3 protein. The sample lists about 620,000 distinct CDR3 sequences, roughly 20% occurring once. The V gene lost 4 bases and the J gene lost 5 bases, with 14 bases spanning the gap. The germline V gene encodes CDR1 KGHSH and CDR2 LQKENI. CDR3 length: 14 amino acids. This clonotype was seen a few times. The antigen is undetermined. The clonotype comes from a man aged 70 or older in good health. The rearrangement links TRBV18 to TRBJ1-1; D not certain. Specimen: blood. This CDR3 is CASSQATDGTEAFF. Written as DNA, the CDR3 is TGTGCCAGCTCACAGGCTACAGACGGAACTGAAGCTTTCTTT.